One and the same sample provided the 5 T cell receptor beta chains below, sequenced in a study of PD-L1 blockade in urothelial cancer. Documented time point: pretreatment peripheral blood. Clones were sequenced by immunoSEQ multiplex PCR, and TCRdb holds only the in-frame ones, with some missing. The sample lists over 75,000 clones, 89% seen once, with 0.97% in the top ten. The specimen comprised PBMCs, sampled around atezolizumab (anti-PD-L1) treatment. The receptors here all came from an elderly woman with urothelial cancer.

The CDR3 protein is CASSRLASNTGELFF. As DNA, the CDR3 is TGTGCCAGCAGTCGACTAGCGAGTAACACCGGGGAGCTGTTTTTT. The chain is built from TRBV2 and TRBJ2-2, with 8 bases fitting TRBD2. Germline CDR1 reads SNHLY; CDR2 reads FYNNEI. The V segment lost 5 bases and the J segment 2 bases; nucleotides outside the gene matches: 4. The CDR3 consists of 15 residues.

This chain uses TRBV5-1 with TRBJ2-1; 8 bases are shared with TRBD1. Per germline, CDR1 SGHRS and CDR2 YFSETQ. This CDR3 contains 14 residues. The V segment lost 5 bases and the J segment 7 bases; nucleotides outside the gene matches: 8. This CDR3 reads CASRGAGGLNEQFF. CDR3 nucleotide sequence: TGCGCCAGCAGGGGGGCAGGGGGCCTGAATGAGCAGTTCTTC.

CDR3 DNA sequence: TGTGCCAGCAGTCCCAGAAATGAGCAGTTCTTC. Translation gives CASSPRNEQFF. The V and J genes are TRBV28 and TRBJ2-1; D unresolved. Germline V gene lookup returns CDR1 MDHEN and CDR2 SYDVKM. The CDR3 consists of 11 residues. V was shortened by 5 bases and J by 7 bases, with 6 bases between the two germline ends.

The chain combines TRBV7-6 with TRBJ1-4; 7 nucleotides agree with TRBD1. CDR3 size: 15 residues. Losses at the gene ends were 6 bases for V and 0 bases for J; bases not matched to a gene: 4. Germline-derived CDR1 and CDR2 are SGHVS and FNYEAQ. CDR3: CASSPQGTTNEKLFF. DNA for the CDR3: TGTGCCAGCAGTCCACAGGGGACAACTAATGAAAAACTGTTTTTT.

The chain uses TRBV11-2 and TRBJ1-1, with 9 nucleotides matching TRBD1. CDR1 is SGHAT and CDR2 is FQNNGV in the germline V gene. With 5 bases clipped from V and 3 bases from J, the junction kept 13 bases outside the gene matches. CDR3 length equals 17 residues. For the CDR3, the DNA is TGTGCCAGCAGCCCGCCCGGGACAGGGAAAACCTACACTGAAGCTTTCTTT. Translated, it gives CASSPPGTGKTYTEAFF.